What follows are 28 T cell receptor beta chains derived from one specimen sequenced in a study of T cells in Graves' hyperthyroidism and ophthalmopathy. Amplification of TCR beta CDR3 regions used RNA as the template. An initial round of RT-PCR targeting the TCR CDR3 relied on the HTBI primer set. TCRdb fed the multiplex PCR reads into MiXCR, producing one record per CDR3 protein. The sample consists of about 740,000 distinct CDR3 sequences, 13% to 15% of them appearing once. The sequencing input was blood. The receptors come from a woman between 18 and 29 years old with Graves' hyperthyroidism.

This clonotype was seen ten or more times. The chain recombines TRBV20-1 with TRBJ1-2; no clear D gene. Germline assignment: CDR1 DFQATT and CDR2 SNEGSKA (reference sequence). The CDR3 totals 11 residues. Trimming removed 6 bases at V and 0 bases at J, with 5 bases between. CDR3 bases: TGCAGTGCGCATTCTAACTATGGCTACACCTTC. It encodes CSAHSNYGYTF.

This clonotype showed up many times. This sequence joins TRBV28 and TRBJ2-7; 10 nucleotides line up with TRBD2. This CDR3 comprises 15 residues. CDR1 MDHEN and CDR2 SYDVKM come from the germline V gene. V shed 8 bases, J shed 3 bases, and the junction held 10 bases outside the gene matches. The CDR3 region has the DNA TGTGCCAGCCTCGACATAGCGGGAGGACTCTACGAGCAGTACTTC. This codes for CASLDIAGGLYEQYF.

The chain recombines TRBV7-2 with TRBJ2-2, with TRBD1 matching over 9 bases. The length of the CDR3 is 14 residues. In germline, CDR1 is SGHTA, CDR2 FQGNSA. V lost 4 bases to trimming and J lost 6 bases; unmatched junction nucleotides: 3. CDR3: CASSSTGGAGELFF. The CDR3 DNA sequence: TGTGCCAGCAGCTCGACAGGGGGAGCCGGGGAGCTGTTTTTT.

This clonotype was seen ten or more times. The chain has TRBV4-2 and TRBJ2-7; D might be TRBD2 (5 bases). This CDR3 has 16 amino acids. The germline gives CDR1 LGHNA, CDR2 YNFKEQ. Trimming took off 0 bases at V and 0 bases at J, with 12 bases between the two ends. In nucleotides, the CDR3 is TGTGCCAGCAGCCAAGAAAGCGGAGTACTCTCCTACGAGCAGTACTTC. Its protein is CASSQESGVLSYEQYF.

This clonotype was counted many times. The chain couples TRBV30 to TRBJ1-1; possibly TRBD1 for D (5 bases). Trimming took off 5 bases at V and 4 bases at J, with 14 bases between the two ends. CDR3 length: 13 amino acids. Looked up from germline, CDR1 is GTSNPN and CDR2 is SVGIG (reference sequence). Here the CDR3 reads CAWARQPSTEAFF. The CDR3 DNA reads as TGTGCCTGGGCCAGACAGCCGTCCACTGAAGCTTTCTTT.

In this sample, this clonotype turned up many times. The V call is TRBV28, the J call TRBJ1-1; D is possibly TRBD1 (5 bases). The germline V gene encodes CDR1 MDHEN and CDR2 SYDVKM. V lost 2 bases to trimming and J lost 1 base, with 26 bases between them. The CDR3 runs to 20 residues. CDR3 bases: TGTGCCAGCAGTTTAGAAAGGGACCCGGATTCAGGAGGGCGGAACACTGAAGCTTTCTTT. Translated, it gives CASSLERDPDSGGRNTEAFF.

This clonotype was seen at least ten times. The V call is TRBV29-1, the J call TRBJ1-1; D is perhaps TRBD1 (5 bases). Germline CDR1 reads SQVTM; CDR2 reads ANQGSEA. Trimming shortened V by 2 bases and J by 4 bases, and 23 bases separated the two germline ends. The CDR3 totals 17 residues. The CDR3 nucleotides read TGCAGCGTTGAATTTGCGGGTAGGGCTCCCCAGGGCACTGAAGCTTTCTTT. This sequence encodes CSVEFAGRAPQGTEAFF. The full variable domain, completed using reference TRBV29-1 and TRBJ1-1, is SAVISQKPSRDICQRGTSLTIQCQVDSQVTMMFWYRQQPGQSLTLIATANQGSEATYESGFVIDKFPISRPNLTFSTLTVSNMSPEDSSIYLCSVEFAGRAPQGTEAFFGQGTRLTVV.

This clonotype showed up many times. The V gene is TRBV27, the J gene TRBJ2-3, with 8 bases fitting TRBD2. This CDR3 comprises 16 residues. Per germline, CDR1 MNHEY and CDR2 SMNVEV (reference sequence). Trimming at V came to 3 bases and at J to 3 bases, leaving 8 bases not matched to a gene. The DNA of the CDR3 is TGTGCCAGCAGTTTCCTGCCCGGGAGGGGGACAGATACGCAGTATTTT. Encoded protein: CASSFLPGRGTDTQYF.

The chain recombines TRBV6-5 with TRBJ2-7; 7 nucleotides match TRBD1. Germline-derived CDR1 and CDR2 are MNHEY and SVGAGI. V dropped 2 bases and J dropped 2; count of bases not matched to a gene: 6. This CDR3 contains 15 residues. The CDR3 DNA is TGTGCCAGCAGTTACCTCACAGGGGCCGCCTACGAGCAGTACTTC. As protein: CASSYLTGAAYEQYF.

In this sample, this clonotype turned up many times. This chain links TRBV4-3 with TRBJ2-3; TRBD1 might be the D (6 bases). Germline lookup yields CDR1 LGHNA and CDR2 YSLEER. This CDR3 has 16 residues. Deletions cut 0 bases from V and 4 bases from J, with 14 bases between. Written as DNA, the CDR3 is TGCGCCAGCAGCCAAGAACAGGGCAATAATGCAGATACGCAGTATTTT. It codes for CASSQEQGNNADTQYF.

This clonotype was seen at least ten times. The chain uses TRBV11-2 and TRBJ2-4; no firm D call. CDR1 and CDR2 from the germline V gene are SGHAT and FQNNGV. CDR3 length: 15 amino acids. V dropped 1 base and J dropped 9 bases, with 16 bases sitting between them. The CDR3 region is CASSLVITSFGIQYF. In DNA, the CDR3 is TGTGCCAGCAGCTTAGTTATAACGTCCTTTGGCATTCAGTACTTC.

This clonotype has more than one count but fewer than ten. V gene TRBV24-1 combines with J gene TRBJ2-3; 8 bases match TRBD2. Trimming cost V 5 bases and J 5 bases; bases outside gene matches: 14. The CDR3 totals 17 residues. The germline gives CDR1 KGHDR, CDR2 SFDVKD. The CDR3 is CATSVGFSGGARDTQYF. CDR3 nucleotide sequence: TGTGCCACCAGTGTAGGATTCAGCGGGGGAGCAAGAGATACGCAGTATTTT.

This clonotype was counted many times. The chain couples TRBV20-1 to TRBJ2-7; the D gene could be TRBD1 or TRBD2 (5 bases each). With 2 bases removed from V and 1 base from J, the gap between germline ends came to 15 bases. CDR3 length: 15 residues. Germline CDR1 and CDR2: DFQATT and SNEGSKA (reference sequence). This chain's CDR3 is CSARPPTGTSYEQYF. Here the CDR3 DNA reads TGCAGTGCTAGACCCCCAACCGGGACGTCCTACGAGCAGTACTTC.

The chain combines TRBV4-1 with TRBJ2-2; D is unclear. CDR3 length equals 15 residues. Germline lookup yields CDR1 MGHRA and CDR2 YSYEKL. Trimming stripped 3 bases from V and 2 bases from J, with 10 bases between. CDR3: CASSQAGANTGELFF. The DNA of the CDR3 is TGCGCCAGCAGCCAGGCAGGAGCAAACACCGGGGAGCTGTTTTTT.

This clonotype has ten or more counts. This chain uses TRBV7-8 with TRBJ1-5, with 10 nucleotides matching TRBD1. The germline V gene encodes CDR1 SGHVS and CDR2 FQNEAQ. The junction had 5 bases not matched to a gene; V was cut back by 2 bases and J by 4 bases. This CDR3 is built from 16 residues. CDR3 sequence (DNA): TGTGCCAGCAGCTTACAGGCGGGACAGGGGAATCAGCCCCAGCATTTT. Translated, it gives CASSLQAGQGNQPQHF.

This clonotype was picked up many times. This sequence joins TRBV15 and TRBJ1-5; D is unresolved. Deletions cut 0 bases from V and 6 bases from J, with 6 bases between. The V gene's germline CDR1 is LNHNV and CDR2 YYDKDF (reference sequence). The CDR3 sequence is 13 residues long. The CDR3 DNA follows: TGTGCCACCAGCAGAGATCTAGGTCAGCCCCAGCATTTT. Protein: CATSRDLGQPQHF.

This clonotype was recorded many times. The rearrangement uses TRBV6-2 or TRBV6-3 and TRBJ2-1; 13 bases agree with TRBD2. Germline V gene lookup returns CDR1 MNHEY and CDR2 SVGEGT. Germline trimming cut 5 bases from V and 3 bases from J; bases unmatched to any gene: 7. The CDR3 runs to 17 residues. The CDR3 DNA reads as TGTGCCAGCAGTGTAGGACTAGCGGGAGTAGGCTACAATGAGCAGTTCTTC. Encoded protein: CASSVGLAGVGYNEQFF.

This clonotype was seen ten or more times. The V gene is TRBV6-1, the J gene TRBJ2-7, with 11 bases that match TRBD1. CDR3 length equals 12 residues. V shed 10 bases, J shed 5 bases, and the junction held 4 bases outside the gene matches. The germline gives CDR1 MNHNS, CDR2 SASEGT. CDR3 sequence (DNA): TGTGCCACCAGGACAGGGGGCAACGAGCAGTACTTC. It yields the protein CATRTGGNEQYF.

This clonotype was counted ten times or more. This sequence joins TRBV20-1 and TRBJ2-7; D is possibly TRBD2 (6 bases). Trimming took 1 base from V and 0 from J, leaving 13 bases between them. Germline V gene lookup returns CDR1 DFQATT and CDR2 SNEGSKA (reference sequence). There are 15 residues in the CDR3. CDR3 loop: CSARVVGRSSYEQYF. The DNA of the CDR3 is TGCAGTGCTAGAGTCGTCGGGAGAAGCTCCTACGAGCAGTACTTC.

This chain uses TRBV6-1 with TRBJ2-7; 10 bases map to TRBD2. J lost 2 bases, V lost 6 bases, and 7 bases had no gene match. The CDR3 extends over 15 amino acids. CDR1 MNHNS and CDR2 SASEGT come from the germline V gene. The DNA for the CDR3 is TGTGCCAGCAGCGAAACTAGCGGGATGACCTACGAGCAGTACTTC. This gives the protein CASSETSGMTYEQYF.

V gene TRBV19 combines with J gene TRBJ2-1; D is possibly TRBD1 (5 bases). V lost 5 bases to trimming and J lost 5 bases, with 13 bases between them. The germline gives CDR1 LNHDA, CDR2 SQIVND (reference sequence). The CDR3 extends over 14 amino acids. CDR3 DNA: TGTGCCAGTAGTTTATTAGGGGCTCACAATGAGCAGTTCTTC. This encodes CASSLLGAHNEQFF. Supplemented by reference TRBV19 and TRBJ2-1, the full variable domain reads DGGITQSPKYLFRKEGQNVTLSCEQNLNHDAMYWYRQDPGQGLRLIYYSQIVNDFQKGDIAEGYSVSREKKESFPLTVTSAQKNPTAFYLCASSLLGAHNEQFFGPGTRLTVL.

The chain joins TRBV12-3 or TRBV12-4 to TRBJ1-1; the D gene is possibly TRBD1 (5 bases). This CDR3 region has 14 residues. The germline V and J ends were trimmed by 5 bases and 4 bases, with 14 bases remaining between them. The CDR3 region is CASSTRVRSTEAFF. The DNA for the CDR3 is TGTGCCAGCAGTACCAGGGTACGGAGCACTGAAGCTTTCTTT.

This clonotype was observed many times. CDR3 nucleotides: TGTGCCAGCAGTGAAAACTCCTACGAGCAGTACTTC. This translates into CASSENSYEQYF. This sequence joins TRBV6-1 and TRBJ2-7, with D uncertain. Looked up from germline, CDR1 is MNHNS and CDR2 is SASEGT. This CDR3 contains 12 residues. Trimming removed 2 bases from V and 0 bases from J, with 2 bases in between.

This chain joins TRBV20-1 and TRBJ2-4, with unresolved D. This CDR3 spans 11 amino acids. The V and J ends lost 5 bases and 7 bases respectively, with 9 bases between them. CDR1 and CDR2 from the germline V gene are DFQATT and SNEGSKA (reference sequence). The CDR3 DNA is TGCAGTGCTCAAAAAGGGAACATTCAGTACTTC. Amino acid sequence: CSAQKGNIQYF.

This clonotype was seen at least ten times. The chain links TRBV5-1 to TRBJ2-5; 11 bases line up with TRBD1. The CDR3 totals 15 residues. Germline trimming cut 1 base from V and 7 bases from J; bases unmatched to any gene: 6. Germline CDR1 and CDR2: SGHRS and YFSETQ. CDR3 in amino acids: CASSLRTGGAGTQYF. The CDR3 DNA reads as TGCGCCAGCAGCTTGCGGACAGGGGGCGCGGGGACCCAGTACTTC. Full variable domain (remainder filled in from reference TRBV5-1 and TRBJ2-5): KAGVTQTPRYLIKTRGQQVTLSCSPISGHRSVSWYQQTPGQGLQFLFEYFSETQRNKGNFPGRFSGRQFSNSRSEMNVSTLELGDSALYLCASSLRTGGAGTQYFGPGTRLLVL.

V usage is TRBV30 and J usage is TRBJ2-4; D unresolved. CDR3 length equals 14 residues. Germline CDR1 GTSNPN, CDR2 SVGIG (reference sequence). V was clipped by 1 base and J by 0 bases, with 7 bases between them. The CDR3 region has the DNA TGTGCCTGGAGTGACGATCGAGCCAAAAACATTCAGTACTTC. The encoded protein is CAWSDDRAKNIQYF.

This clonotype was seen repeatedly, ten times or more. The chain links TRBV3-1 to TRBJ2-7, with 13 positions matching TRBD2. The germline CDR1 and CDR2 sequences are LGHDT and YNNKEL (reference sequence). The CDR3 contains 16 residues. V lost 0 bases to trimming and J lost 6 bases; unmatched junction nucleotides: 5. For the CDR3, the DNA is TGTGCCAGCAGCCAAGAGGGAACTAGCGGGAGGGCCGAGCAGTACTTC. Its translation is CASSQEGTSGRAEQYF.

This chain connects TRBV13 to TRBJ1-1; D is uncertain. The CDR3 is 14 residues long. V lost 4 bases and J 1 base, leaving 10 bases between the germline ends. CDR1 is PRHDT and CDR2 is FYEKMQ in the germline V gene (reference sequence). The CDR3 region has the DNA TGTGCCAGCAGCTCCCCCACCCGGAACACTGAAGCTTTCTTT. It is translated as CASSSPTRNTEAFF.